This TCR beta chain was profiled in a study of metastatic and nonmetastatic thyroid tumors. For the study at large: Comparative analysis of repertoires was undertaken across blood and tumor or nodule tissue obtained from malignant and benign thyroid patients.

With MiXCR, TCRdb reprocessed the PCR reads. The sample consists of tens of thousands of clones, 28% of them appearing once. Study-level findings and limits: Reported TCR beta diversity, measured in blood and tumor, was significantly higher for malignant thyroid tumors than for benign nodules.

To note about this clone: Its antigen is still unknown.

Among the patients, none had received any treatment before thyroid surgery. This receptor was identified in a male donor with papillary thyroid cancer or a benign thyroid nodule (not recorded which). Some clones in this sample may be carry-over from other donors' samples. The specimen sequenced was blood.

The chain's CDR3 is CASRETGTNSYEQYF. The CDR3, as DNA: TGTGCCAGCAGGGAGACCGGGACAAACTCCTACGAGCAGTACTTC. The chain uses TRBV6-1 and TRBJ2-7, with TRBD1 as a possible D gene (6 bases). Looked up from germline, CDR1 is MNHNS and CDR2 is SASEGT. This CDR3 region has 15 residues. V shed 6 bases and J shed 0 bases, with 15 bases lying between them.